This T cell receptor (beta chain) was documented in a study of blood T cell repertoires in COVID-19. Turning to the study itself: T cells, B-cell-depleted T cells, or PBMCs supplied cDNA or gDNA.

Germline CDR1 reads KGHDR; CDR2 reads SFDVKD. Trimming shortened V by 9 bases and J by 8 bases, and 9 bases separated the two germline ends. The CDR3 is made up of 11 amino acids. Generated by immunoSEQ multiplex PCR, the TCRdb table keeps only in-frame clones and is missing some. The table has nearly 200,000 clones, almost 85% seen once; the top ten hold roughly 5.3%. This chain links TRBV24-1 with TRBJ2-2; D not resolved. Material for sequencing was peripheral blood. The clonotype comes from a woman aged 70-85 years with active or convalescent COVID-19. CDR3 sequence: CATSRSGELFF. As DNA, the CDR3 is TGTGCCACCTCCAGGTCGGGGGAGCTGTTTTTT.